This T cell receptor (beta chain) derives from a study of blood T cell repertoires in COVID-19. Across the whole study: Sources were T cells, B-cell-depleted T cells, or PBMCs; the material itself was cDNA or gDNA.

The CDR3 totals 13 residues. The ends were cut back, 0 bases at V and 7 bases at J, with 9 bases in the middle. Germline loops: CDR1 LGHDT, CDR2 YNNKEL (reference sequence). As handled by the study authors: Cell counts per sample came from amplifying reference gene primers. The table came from immunoSEQ multiplex PCR; TCRdb's copy has only in-frame clones and leaves some out. V, J and clone size are taken as reported in that table, and D and trimming were inferred from the DNA itself. The table includes some 120,000 clones, around 83% detected once. This TCR was recovered from a man aged 25 to 40 who had recovered from COVID-19. The genes are TRBV3-1 (or the pseudogene TRBV3-2) and TRBJ2-5; D not certain. Sequencing input: PBMCs or T cells enriched from blood (not recorded which). DNA for the CDR3: TGTGCCAGCAGCCAAGACCGTAGAGGGACCCAGTACTTC. Translation: CASSQDRRGTQYF.